What follows are 11 T cell receptor beta chains derived from one specimen sequenced in a study of T cell responses to AZD1222 COVID-19 vaccine. Sequenced by immunoSEQ multiplex PCR; TCRdb stores in-frame clones only, minus some. In the table there are about 140,000 clones, about 86% of which are singletons. This sample comprised peripheral blood, obtained on day 0 of AZD1222 vaccination. The receptors originated from an adult in good health.

The chain recombines TRBV4-1 with TRBJ2-1; 8 bases match TRBD2. This CDR3 is 13 amino acids long. The V gene's germline CDR1 is MGHRA and CDR2 YSYEKL. V was clipped by 6 bases and J by 6 bases; unmatched bases: 4. CDR3 amino acids: CASREGLVNEQFF. In DNA form, the CDR3 reads TGCGCCAGCAGAGAGGGACTAGTCAATGAGCAGTTCTTC.

The rearrangement links TRBV9 to TRBJ1-2; 7 bases fit TRBD1. J gave up 4 bases and V 0 bases, and 0 bases lay outside the gene matches. The CDR3 is 13 residues long. From germline, CDR1 is SGDLS and CDR2 YYNGEE. DNA of the CDR3: TGTGCCAGCAGCGTAGCAGGGGGCTATGGCTACACCTTC. This encodes CASSVAGGYGYTF. Full variable domain (missing parts from reference TRBV9 and TRBJ1-2): DSGVTQTPKHLITATGQRVTLRCSPRSGDLSVYWYQQSLDQGLQFLIQYYNGEERAKGNILERFSAQQFPDLHSELNLSSLELGDSALYFCASSVAGGYGYTFGSGTRLTVV.

The rearrangement uses TRBV6-5 and TRBJ1-2; D ambiguous. Per germline, CDR1 MNHEY and CDR2 SVGAGI. The CDR3 covers 15 residues. The V gene lost 6 bases and the J gene lost 1 base, with 15 bases spanning the gap. The CDR3 DNA is TGTGCCAGCAGCTACGACGGGAACTTTAACTATGGCTACACCTTC. It codes for CASSYDGNFNYGYTF.

V is TRBV28 and J is TRBJ2-1; possible D gene TRBD2, 6 bases. CDR1 and CDR2 from the germline V gene are MDHEN and SYDVKM. V was clipped by 4 bases and J by 5 bases, with 18 bases between them. The CDR3 consists of 16 residues. The CDR3 DNA reads as TGTGCCAGCAGTTACCATGGGGCGGGACTGAACAATGAGCAGTTCTTC. Translated, it gives CASSYHGAGLNNEQFF. The whole variable domain, filled in from reference TRBV28 and TRBJ2-1, reads DVKVTQSSRYLVKRTGEKVFLECVQDMDHENMFWYRQDPGLGLRLIYFSYDVKMKEKGDIPEGYSVSREKKERFSLILESASTNQTSMYLCASSYHGAGLNNEQFFGPGTRLTVL.

The rearrangement links TRBV28 to TRBJ1-2; unclear D gene. CDR3 length: 14 amino acids. Deletions cut 3 bases from V and 2 bases from J, with 10 bases between. Germline V gene sequence: CDR1 MDHEN, CDR2 SYDVKM. For the CDR3, the DNA is TGTGCCAGCAGTTTGGTCCAACCCAACTATGGCTACACCTTC. Translating gives CASSLVQPNYGYTF.

The V call is TRBV24-1, the J call TRBJ1-2; 10 bases agree with TRBD1. Germline V gene lookup returns CDR1 KGHDR and CDR2 SFDVKD. The CDR3 contains 15 residues. Trimming cost V 4 bases and J 8 bases; bases outside gene matches: 9. The chain's CDR3 is CATSDPDRGARGYTF. The CDR3 DNA reads as TGTGCCACCAGTGACCCGGACAGGGGGGCCCGGGGCTACACCTTC.

The rearrangement uses TRBV6-5 and TRBJ1-5; tentatively, D is TRBD1 (5 bases). The CDR3 spans 13 residues. V lost 6 bases, J lost 7 bases, and 13 bases lay in between. Germline loops: CDR1 MNHEY, CDR2 SVGAGI. This CDR3 is CASSLIKGQPQHF. The CDR3 region has the DNA TGTGCCAGCAGCCTTATAAAGGGGCAGCCCCAGCATTTT.

This sequence joins TRBV28 and TRBJ1-3; D is undetermined. The CDR3 length is 16 residues. V lost 5 bases, J lost 0 bases, and 14 bases lay in between. Germline-derived CDR1 and CDR2 are MDHEN and SYDVKM. The CDR3 region is CASSEDLGSSGNTIYF. DNA for the CDR3: TGTGCCAGCAGTGAAGACCTTGGGAGCTCTGGAAACACCATATATTTT.

V and J are TRBV5-1 and TRBJ2-5; D is possibly TRBD2 (5 bases). This CDR3 is 13 amino acids long. Trimming stripped 7 bases from V and 1 base from J, with 11 bases between. CDR1 and CDR2 from the germline V gene are SGHRS and YFSETQ. DNA for the CDR3: TGCGCCAGCCGCCGCGGGTTCCAAGAGACCCAGTACTTC. It encodes CASRRGFQETQYF.

The chain uses TRBV2 and TRBJ1-4, with D unresolved. The V end lost 3 bases, the J end lost 15 bases, and 11 bases lay between the germline ends. Germline V CDR1 and CDR2: SNHLY, FYNNEI. The CDR3 has 11 residues. CDR3 sequence reads: CASSEAVRMFF. The CDR3, as DNA: TGTGCCAGCAGTGAGGCAGTCAGGATGTTTTTT.

The V gene is TRBV29-1, the J gene TRBJ2-7; TRBD1 agrees at 7 bases. Looked up from germline, CDR1 is SQVTM and CDR2 is ANQGSEA. This CDR3 is built from 14 residues. J was trimmed by 2 bases and V by 3 bases; bases with no gene match: 7. CDR3 loop: CSVETGTHTYEQYF. CDR3 DNA: TGCAGCGTTGAGACAGGGACCCACACCTACGAGCAGTACTTC.